Following are 18 T cell receptor beta chains from one sample sequenced in a study of T cell repertoires in cytomegalovirus infection. TCRdb itself ran the reads through MiXCR, one entry per CDR3 protein. The sample includes 300,000 or so distinct CDR3 sequences, roughly a tenth of them seen just once. Sequenced input: PBMCs. Source of these receptors: a human donor in good health (CMV status not recorded). Some clones in this sample may be carry-over from other donors' samples.

This clonotype has a count of ten or more. This rearrangement joins TRBV5-6 to TRBJ2-1; 9 bases map to TRBD1. This CDR3 contains 15 residues. CDR1 SGHDT and CDR2 YYEEEE come from the germline V gene. V shed 5 bases and J 4 bases; nucleotides not matched to a gene: 7. The DNA of the CDR3 is TGTGCCAGCAGTTTCGGGACAGGGAGATACAATGAGCAGTTCTTC. Protein sequence: CASSFGTGRYNEQFF. Combining the CDR3 with reference TRBV5-6 and TRBJ2-1 gives the whole variable domain DAGVTQSPTHLIKTRGQQVTLRCSPKSGHDTVSWYQQALGQGPQFIFQYYEEEERQRGNFPDRFSGHQFPNYSSELNVNALLLGDSALYLCASSFGTGRYNEQFFGPGTRLTVL.

This clonotype has a count of ten or more. This chain connects TRBV6-2 or TRBV6-3 to TRBJ2-1, with TRBD2 matching 8 bases. V was pared by 6 bases and J by 2 bases, with 6 bases of the junction left unmatched. CDR1 MNHEY and CDR2 SVGEGT come from the germline V gene. This CDR3 comprises 15 residues. The CDR3 DNA follows: TGTGCCAGCAGCTTTCTTAGCGGGACCTACAATGAGCAGTTCTTC. This gives the protein CASSFLSGTYNEQFF.

The genes are TRBV5-8 and TRBJ2-4; unclear D gene. Germline CDR1 reads SGHTS; CDR2 reads YDEGEE. The CDR3 has 12 residues. V was pared by 5 bases and J by 10 bases, with 13 bases between. The CDR3 reads CASSYQRRIQYF. Written as DNA, the CDR3 is TGTGCCAGCAGTTATCAACGGAGAATTCAGTACTTC.

The table lists this clonotype with many counts. V and J are TRBV18 and TRBJ2-4, with D possibly being TRBD2 (5 bases). In germline, CDR1 is KGHSH, CDR2 LQKENI. The ends were cut back, 0 bases at V and 0 bases at J, with 21 bases in the middle. The CDR3 length is 20 residues. The CDR3 DNA is TGTGCCAGCTCACCACCGGGAGCGGTTCGGCTACCCGAAGCCAAAAACATTCAGTACTTC. This sequence encodes CASSPPGAVRLPEAKNIQYF.

In its sample, this clonotype was seen many times. J is TRBJ2-1 and V is TRBV12-5; D is perhaps TRBD1 (6 bases). CDR3 length: 16 residues. With 6 bases removed from V and 2 bases from J, the gap between germline ends came to 17 bases. Germline V gives CDR1 LGHNT, CDR2 FRNRAP. CDR3 residues: CASGEPQGTPYNEQFF. As DNA, the CDR3 is TGTGCTAGTGGGGAGCCACAGGGCACACCCTACAATGAGCAGTTCTTC.

This clonotype came up many times. V gene TRBV14 combines with J gene TRBJ2-5; D uncertain. Trimming left V 3 bases short and J 4 bases short, with 6 bases between. Looked up from germline, CDR1 is SGHDN and CDR2 is FVKESK. The CDR3 contains 12 residues. DNA of the CDR3: TGTGCCAGCAGCCAGATCGGAGAGACCCAGTACTTC. Residues: CASSQIGETQYF.

This clonotype occurred many times. The rearrangement uses TRBV28 and TRBJ2-2, with 9 bases aligning to TRBD2. Germline V gene data show CDR1 as MDHEN and CDR2 as SYDVKM. The V and J ends lost 2 bases and 4 bases, in that order; junction bases with no gene match: 2. The CDR3 covers 15 residues. The CDR3 here is CASSLAGGVTGELFF. CDR3 nucleotide sequence: TGTGCCAGCAGTTTAGCGGGGGGGGTCACCGGGGAGCTGTTTTTT.

In its sample, this clonotype was seen many times. The gene calls are TRBV11-2 and TRBJ1-2; D is undetermined. The CDR3 totals 14 residues. CDR1 and CDR2 (germline): SGHAT, FQNNGV. V shed 1 base and J shed 4 bases, with 10 bases lying between them. CDR3 nucleotide sequence: TGTGCCAGCAGCTTAGCCAATTGGAGCTATGGCTACACCTTC. Protein sequence: CASSLANWSYGYTF.

CDR3 protein: CASSRGQARTNEKLFF. DNA for the CDR3: TGTGCCAGCAGCCGAGGACAGGCAAGAACTAATGAAAAACTGTTTTTT. The gene calls are TRBV14 and TRBJ1-4, with TRBD1 identical over 7 bases. The CDR3 consists of 16 residues. Trimming at V came to 4 bases and at J to 1 base, leaving 6 bases not matched to a gene. From germline, CDR1 is SGHDN and CDR2 FVKESK. The entire variable domain, with the rest obtained from reference TRBV14 and TRBJ1-4, is as follows: EAGVTQFPSHSVIEKGQTVTLRCDPISGHDNLYWYRRVMGKEIKFLLHFVKESKQDESGMPNNRFLAERTGGTYSTLKVQPAELEDSGVYFCASSRGQARTNEKLFFGSGTQLSVL.

Ten or more counts support this clonotype. The genes are TRBV7-2 and TRBJ2-2; 9 positions agree with TRBD1. The CDR3 consists of 16 residues. J was trimmed by 7 bases and V by 5 bases; bases with no gene match: 11. CDR1 and CDR2 from the germline V gene are SGHTA and FQGNSA. CDR3 protein: CASSTQYRGRDGELFF. The CDR3 region has the DNA TGTGCCAGCAGCACTCAATACAGGGGGCGCGACGGGGAGCTGTTTTTT.

The rearrangement joins TRBV2 to TRBJ2-2; 8 bases agree with TRBD2. The junction had 8 bases not matched to a gene; V was cut back by 6 bases and J by 2 bases. The CDR3 covers 16 residues. Germline CDR1 SNHLY, CDR2 FYNNEI. The CDR3 coding sequence is TGTGCCAGCAGAGGACTAGCCGGAGCCAACACCGGGGAGCTGTTTTTT. Amino acid sequence: CASRGLAGANTGELFF.

This clonotype was counted many times. J is TRBJ2-5 and V is TRBV28, with D possibly matching TRBD2 (5 bases). Germline loops: CDR1 MDHEN, CDR2 SYDVKM. Between the trimmed V and J ends, which lost 5 bases and 4 bases, there was a span of 20 bases. CDR3 length: 16 residues. The CDR3 is CASSPPEAFRGETQYF. CDR3 bases: TGTGCCAGCAGTCCCCCCGAGGCGTTTCGGGGAGAGACCCAGTACTTC. Using reference TRBV28 and TRBJ2-5 for the parts outside the CDR3, the full variable domain is DVKVTQSSRYLVKRTGEKVFLECVQDMDHENMFWYRQDPGLGLRLIYFSYDVKMKEKGDIPEGYSVSREKKERFSLILESASTNQTSMYLCASSPPEAFRGETQYFGPGTRLLVL.

This clonotype was seen at least ten times. The chain is built from TRBV7-8 and TRBJ1-5, with D perhaps matching TRBD1 (6 bases). CDR3 length: 17 amino acids. Trimming removed 5 bases at V and 1 base at J, with 18 bases between. Looked up from germline, CDR1 is SGHVS and CDR2 is FQNEAQ. CDR3 region: CASSAPGGRTSNQPQHF. CDR3 nucleotide sequence: TGTGCCAGCAGCGCCCCGGGGGGCAGGACGAGCAATCAGCCCCAGCATTTT.

This clonotype was seen at least ten times. The chain carries TRBV29-1 and TRBJ1-6; 11 bases are a match to TRBD1. The CDR3 runs to 14 residues. Germline trimming cut 6 bases from V and 10 bases from J; bases unmatched to any gene: 8. Germline CDR1 SQVTM, CDR2 ANQGSEA. The CDR3 nucleotides are TGCAGCGTAAGGACAGGGGGCTACGAGTCACCCCTCCACTTT. It encodes CSVRTGGYESPLHF.

This clonotype has just a few counts. The rearrangement joins TRBV29-1 to TRBJ2-1; the D call may be TRBD1 or TRBD2 (7 bases each). The CDR3 runs to 13 residues. The ends were cut back, 7 bases at V and 2 bases at J, with 12 bases in the middle. CDR1 is SQVTM and CDR2 is ANQGSEA in the germline V gene. The CDR3 DNA reads as TGCAGCGGCCAGGGGGGGGCCTACAATGAGCAGTTCTTC. It yields the protein CSGQGGAYNEQFF.

The rearrangement joins TRBV7-9 to TRBJ1-3; D gene uncertain. Trimming stripped 5 bases from V and 0 bases from J, with 5 bases between. Germline V gives CDR1 SEHNR, CDR2 FQNEAQ (reference sequence). CDR3 length: 13 amino acids. CDR3 nucleotides: TGTGCCAGCAGCAATCACTCTGGAAACACCATATATTTT. Translation: CASSNHSGNTIYF.

Ten or more counts support this clonotype. The chain uses TRBV6-2 or TRBV6-3 and TRBJ2-1, with TRBD1 as a possible D gene (5 bases). V lost 2 bases and J lost 0, with 14 bases in between. The CDR3 consists of 17 residues. CDR1 is MNHEY and CDR2 is SVGEGT in the germline V gene. The CDR3 here is CASSYEPQGSSYNEQFF. In nucleotides, the CDR3 is TGTGCCAGCAGTTACGAGCCGCAGGGAAGCTCCTACAATGAGCAGTTCTTC.

Ten or more counts support this clonotype. V is TRBV11-2 and J is TRBJ2-2; the D gene is possibly TRBD1 (5 bases). Germline CDR1 and CDR2: SGHAT and FQNNGV. The CDR3 loop spans 14 amino acids. Trimming removed 0 bases from V and 7 bases from J, with 9 bases in between. CDR3 sequence (DNA): TGTGCCAGCAGCTTAGAGGAAGGGGACGGGGAGCTGTTTTTT. This encodes CASSLEEGDGELFF.